The 14 T cell receptor beta chains presented below share a single source sample, sequenced in a study of cytomegalovirus exposure and HLA in healthy donors. PCR involved 60 Vbeta and 13 Jbeta primers. Clones were read by immunoSEQ multiplex PCR, and TCRdb kept only the in-frame ones, dropping some. The sample carries 150,000 to 200,000 clones, around 86% recorded once. The specimen sequenced was PBMCs. These receptors all come from a woman between 45 and 65 years old in good health and CMV-seropositive.

The rearrangement uses TRBV5-1 and TRBJ1-4, with TRBD1 identical over 7 bases. The V gene's germline CDR1 is SGHRS and CDR2 YFSETQ. The CDR3 is made up of 16 amino acids. Trimming removed 1 base from V and 3 bases from J; junction bases left unmatched: 6. The CDR3 sequence is CASSLSQGVANEKLFF. As DNA, the CDR3 is TGCGCCAGCAGCTTGTCGCAGGGGGTGGCTAATGAAAAACTGTTTTTT.

The CDR3 region is CACGRATEAFF. For the CDR3, the DNA is TGTGCCTGCGGCAGGGCCACTGAAGCTTTCTTT. The J gene is TRBJ1-1, the V gene TRBV28; TRBD1 is a possible D gene (5 bases). This CDR3 is 11 amino acids long. The germline V gene has CDR1 MDHEN and CDR2 SYDVKM. Trimming pared 11 bases from V and 4 bases from J, leaving 11 bases between.

J is TRBJ2-3 and V is TRBV5-4, with 11 bases fitting TRBD2. The CDR3 runs to 14 residues. Germline V gene lookup returns CDR1 SGHNT and CDR2 YYREEE (reference sequence). V lost 7 bases to trimming and J lost 3 bases; unmatched junction nucleotides: 4. CDR3 amino acids: CASSSGRWTDTQYF. The CDR3 nucleotides read TGTGCCAGCTCTAGCGGGAGGTGGACAGATACGCAGTATTTT.

The chain has TRBV7-8 and TRBJ2-6; TRBD2 is a possible D gene (6 bases). The length of the CDR3 is 15 residues. Trimming cost V 6 bases and J 1 base, with 10 bases left between them. The V gene's germline CDR1 is SGHVS and CDR2 FQNEAQ. The CDR3 reads CASRPRESGANVLTF. In DNA form, the CDR3 reads TGTGCCAGCAGGCCGCGGGAATCTGGGGCCAACGTCCTGACTTTC.

J is TRBJ2-5 and V is TRBV9; D is uncertain. V was cut by 2 bases and J by 2 bases, with 10 bases left in between. Germline loops: CDR1 SGDLS, CDR2 YYNGEE. The CDR3 totals 14 residues. Here the CDR3 reads CASSVDTGQETQYF. The CDR3 DNA follows: TGTGCCAGCAGCGTCGACACCGGTCAAGAGACCCAGTACTTC.

The count of this clone is one. V is TRBV10-3 and J is TRBJ1-2; 9 positions match TRBD1. The CDR3 contains 16 residues. The trim removed 0 bases at V and 7 bases at J, leaving 9 bases unmatched. Germline CDR1 reads ENHRY; CDR2 reads SYGVKD. The CDR3 DNA sequence: TGTGCCATCAGTGAGTCCGTCCCGGGACAGGGTCCTGGCTACACCTTC. Encoded protein: CAISESVPGQGPGYTF.

The chain carries TRBV10-3 and TRBJ1-6, with a tentative D call TRBD1 (6 bases). Trimming left V 10 bases short and J 5 bases short, with 9 bases between. There are 12 residues in the CDR3. Germline CDR1 and CDR2: ENHRY and SYGVKD. The CDR3 DNA reads as TGTGCCACTAGACAGGATAATTCACCCCTCCACTTT. This sequence encodes CATRQDNSPLHF.

This chain joins TRBV28 and TRBJ2-1; 16 bases match TRBD2. V gave up 3 bases and J gave up 0 bases; unmatched junction bases: 2. Germline-derived CDR1 and CDR2 are MDHEN and SYDVKM. The CDR3 is 18 amino acids. Here the CDR3 reads CASSLGLAGGSSYNEQFF. DNA for the CDR3: TGTGCCAGCAGTTTGGGACTAGCGGGGGGGAGCTCCTACAATGAGCAGTTCTTC.

The chain carries TRBV6-6 and TRBJ2-5, with D uncertain. V was shortened by 2 bases and J by 1 base, with 8 bases between the two germline ends. Looked up from germline, CDR1 is MNHNY and CDR2 is SVGAGI (reference sequence). This CDR3 is 14 amino acids long. The CDR3 coding sequence is TGTGCCAGCAGTTACGTCGTCAGCCAAGAGACCCAGTACTTC. Protein product: CASSYVVSQETQYF.

This chain links TRBV4-1 with TRBJ1-2; D not certain. Trimming cost V 4 bases and J 3 bases, with 18 bases left between them. Germline loops: CDR1 MGHRA, CDR2 YSYEKL. This CDR3 is built from 16 residues. The CDR3 spells CASSPIPTEPYYGYTF. The CDR3 nucleotides read TGCGCCAGCAGCCCCATTCCAACAGAGCCTTACTATGGCTACACCTTC.

This sequence joins TRBV29-1 and TRBJ2-3, with 16 bases identical to TRBD2. The CDR3 has 20 residues. Losses at the gene ends were 3 bases for V and 3 bases for J; bases not matched to a gene: 15. CDR1 is SQVTM and CDR2 is ANQGSEA in the germline V gene. In DNA, the CDR3 is TGCAGCGTTGAGAGTTTACCGGGACTAGCGGGGGGGCCCGGAACAGATACGCAGTATTTT. It is translated as CSVESLPGLAGGPGTDTQYF.

V is TRBV5-1 and J is TRBJ1-1, with 8 bases that match TRBD1. The ends lost 4 bases at V and 7 bases at J; junction bases unmatched: 6. The CDR3 has 13 amino acids. From germline, CDR1 is SGHRS and CDR2 YFSETQ. In DNA form, the CDR3 reads TGCGCCAGCAGCCTCAGGACAGGGAATGAAGCTTTCTTT. Its translation: CASSLRTGNEAFF.

There are a few counts of this clone. The rearrangement joins TRBV7-2 to TRBJ1-6, with 8 bases aligning to TRBD1. Trimming at V came to 6 bases and at J to 2 bases, leaving 3 bases not matched to a gene. CDR3 length: 15 amino acids. Germline lookup yields CDR1 SGHTA and CDR2 FQGNSA. CDR3 loop: CASRTGDTYNSPLHF. The CDR3 DNA reads as TGTGCCAGCAGGACAGGGGACACCTATAATTCACCCCTCCACTTT.

This rearrangement joins TRBV19 to TRBJ2-2, with TRBD2 matching 14 bases. V lost 4 bases to trimming and J lost 0 bases; unmatched junction nucleotides: 7. The CDR3 spans 19 residues. Germline V gives CDR1 LNHDA, CDR2 SQIVND (reference sequence). The CDR3 protein is CASSTGLAGVSPNTGELFF. The CDR3 region has the DNA TGTGCCAGTAGTACGGGACTAGCGGGGGTCTCCCCGAACACCGGGGAGCTGTTTTTT.